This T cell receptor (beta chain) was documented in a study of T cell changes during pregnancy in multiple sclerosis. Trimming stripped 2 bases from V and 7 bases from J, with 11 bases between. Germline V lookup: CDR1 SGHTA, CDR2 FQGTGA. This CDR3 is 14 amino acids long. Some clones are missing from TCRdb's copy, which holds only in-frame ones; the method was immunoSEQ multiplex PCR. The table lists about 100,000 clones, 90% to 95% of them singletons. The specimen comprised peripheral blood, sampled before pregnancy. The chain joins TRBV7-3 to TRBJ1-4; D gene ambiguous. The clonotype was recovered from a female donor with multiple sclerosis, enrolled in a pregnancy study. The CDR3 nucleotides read TGTGCCAGCAGCTTAGGTGTTAGAGGTGAAAAACTGTTTTTT. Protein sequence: CASSLGVRGEKLFF.